The rows below give T cell receptor beta chains drawn from one sample of a study of CD8 T cells in Susac syndrome. From the immunoSEQ multiplex PCR reads, TCRdb called clonotypes with MiXCR, one entry per CDR3 protein. The sample carries approximately 25,000 distinct CDR3 sequences, around 95% recorded once. Sequencing was done on a sample of CD8+ T cells from PBMCs. These TCRs come from a human donor with Susac syndrome. CDR3s include the opening cysteine and the closing phenylalanine or tryptophan. Fields, in order: V gene, clone size, D gene, J gene, CDR3 DNA, CDR3 protein. The D gene is left open where the match is weak. Rows give clone size only sometimes, using once, few, many, or a class for an expanded clone.

TRBV6-2/TRBV6-3,.,.,TRBJ2-7,TGTGCCAGCCTACGGACGGACTACGAGCAGTACTTC,CASLRTDYEQYF
TRBV4-3,few,.,TRBJ1-6,TGCGCCAGCAGCCGTACCTGGGCCAGTAACTCACCCCTCCACTTT,CASSRTWASNSPLHF
TRBV28,.,.,TRBJ1-5,TGTGCCAGCACCGCCGGGGGGCTAGGGCATCAGCCCCAGCATTTT,CASTAGGLGHQPQHF
TRBV29-1,once,.,TRBJ2-3,TGCAGCGTTACCGACAGAGGAGGGGCAGATACGCAGTATTTT,CSVTDRGGADTQYF
TRBV24-1,.,TRBD1,TRBJ1-2,TGTGCCACCAGTGACCCGACAGGGGGGGCTTATGGCTACACCTTC,CATSDPTGGAYGYTF
TRBV13,.,.,TRBJ2-7,TGTGCCAGCAGCCCAGGGACCGCTACCTACGAGCAGTACTTC,CASSPGTATYEQYF
TRBV7-9,once,TRBD1,TRBJ1-2,TGTGCCAGCAGCTTAGGGACAGGGACCTATGGCTACACCTTC,CASSLGTGTYGYTF
TRBV5-4,.,TRBD1,TRBJ2-2,TGTGCCAGCAGCTTAACAGGGGTCGGGGAGCTGTTTTTT,CASSLTGVGELFF
TRBV5-1,.,.,TRBJ1-2,TGCGCCAGCAAGAGTTTTCCGGAATATGGCTACACCTTC,CASKSFPEYGYTF
TRBV28,.,TRBD1,TRBJ1-5,TGTGCCAGCAGCTCCAGGGGGATGCCCCAGCATTTT,CASSSRGMPQHF
TRBV7-9,.,.,TRBJ1-1,TGTGCCAGCAGCCCGTGGGGCTCTGAAGCTTTCTTT,CASSPWGSEAFF
TRBV7-3,.,TRBD1,TRBJ2-1,TGTGCCAGCAGTTTAACAGGGGGTCGGAATGAGCAGTTCTTC,CASSLTGGRNEQFF
TRBV24-1,.,.,TRBJ2-3,TGTGCCACCAGTATAACAGCTAGCACAGATACGCAGTATTTT,CATSITASTDTQYF
TRBV4-3,.,.,TRBJ2-2,TGCGCCAGCAGCCAAGTAGGGGGGGGCACCGGGGAGCTGTTTTTT,CASSQVGGGTGELFF
TRBV7-3,.,.,TRBJ2-7,TGTGCCAGCAGCTTATCGGCAGGGAGTGCAGGCGAGCAGTACTTC,CASSLSAGSAGEQYF
TRBV29-1,few,TRBD1,TRBJ2-7,TGCAGCGTCCTAACAGGGGTCTCCTACGAGCAGTACTTC,CSVLTGVSYEQYF
TRBV12-5,.,.,TRBJ1-5,TGTGCTAGTGTCCTACAGGGCGGCAATCAGCCCCAGCATTTT,CASVLQGGNQPQHF
TRBV12-3/TRBV12-4,.,.,TRBJ2-3,TGTGCCAGCAGTTTACATCCAGCGGCTGGCCTAGGACCCACAGATACGCAGTATTTT,CASSLHPAAGLGPTDTQYF
TRBV18,once,.,TRBJ1-5,TGTGCCAGCTCACCATCGCCCGGGGGGGCGGGAGGTCAGCCCCAGCATTTT,CASSPSPGGAGGQPQHF
TRBV3-1,.,TRBD2,TRBJ2-5,TGTGCCAGCAGCCAAGGGATAGAGCTAGCGGGAGAGACCCAGTACTTC,CASSQGIELAGETQYF
TRBV7-9,.,TRBD1,TRBJ2-7,TGTGCCAGCAGCTTAGCCCCGGGACAGACCTACGAGCAGTACTTC,CASSLAPGQTYEQYF
TRBV4-3,.,.,TRBJ1-5,TGCGCCAGCAGCCAAGATTGGGGGGATCCAGGACAGCCCCAGCATTTT,CASSQDWGDPGQPQHF
TRBV6-2/TRBV6-3,.,.,TRBJ1-1,TGTGCCAGCAGTTACTCATTCGCTGAAGCTTTCTTT,CASSYSFAEAFF
TRBV5-6,.,.,TRBJ2-2,TGTGCCAGCAGCTTGATTAGCGGCACCGGGGAGCTGTTTTTT,CASSLISGTGELFF
TRBV6-5,.,.,TRBJ2-7,TGTGCCAGCAGTTACGGGGAAAGGTATTACGAGCAGTACTTC,CASSYGERYYEQYF
TRBV4-1,few,.,TRBJ1-2,TGCGCCAGCAGCCAAAGTCCAAACACCGCGATGTATGGCTACACCTTC,CASSQSPNTAMYGYTF
TRBV2,once,.,TRBJ2-3,TGTGCCAGCAGTTATCGTACGGGGGCTGTGACGGATACGCAGTATTTT,CASSYRTGAVTDTQYF
TRBV19,.,.,TRBJ2-7,TGTGCCAGTAGTGGATCCTGGGGCCGCGCCTACGAGCAGTACTTC,CASSGSWGRAYEQYF
TRBV2,.,.,TRBJ2-3,TGTGCCAGCGTCTTGGGTGGCACAGATACGCAGTATTTT,CASVLGGTDTQYF
TRBV5-6,.,.,TRBJ2-7,TGTGCCAGTTCGGGAAACCTGGACTACGAGCAGTACTTC,CASSGNLDYEQYF
TRBV7-9,.,TRBD1,TRBJ2-4,TGTGCCAGCAGCTTAGCCCCCTGGGCTGACAGGGTAGCCAAAAACATTCAGTACTTC,CASSLAPWADRVAKNIQYF
TRBV7-9,.,.,TRBJ1-2,TGTGCCAGCAGCTGGGCCGGAACTAACTATGGCTACACCTTC,CASSWAGTNYGYTF
TRBV28,.,.,TRBJ2-7,TGTGCCAGCAGCTACGTAACAGGGATCGGTTCATCCTACGAGCAGTACTTC,CASSYVTGIGSSYEQYF
TRBV2,.,.,TRBJ1-3,TGTGCCAGCTACTTTGAGGGCGACTACTACTCTGGAAACACCATATATTTT,CASYFEGDYYSGNTIYF
TRBV27,.,.,TRBJ2-3,TGTGCCAGCAGTTTAAACCCTGGCAGGGAGAACGCAGATACGCAGTATTTT,CASSLNPGRENADTQYF
TRBV6-2/TRBV6-3,.,.,TRBJ2-7,TGTGCCAGCAGTTACTCTGTTACTTCTTACGAGCAGTACTTC,CASSYSVTSYEQYF
TRBV5-1,.,.,TRBJ1-3,TGCGCCAGCAGCTTTGGCTCTGGAAACACCATATATTTT,CASSFGSGNTIYF
TRBV29-1,.,.,TRBJ2-3,TGCAGCGTTTGGTGGACACACCTTGGCACAGATACGCAGTATTTT,CSVWWTHLGTDTQYF
TRBV9,.,.,TRBJ2-1,TGTGCCAGCAGCGAGTCGGGGACTTCCGTAGGCGATGAGCAGTTCTTC,CASSESGTSVGDEQFF
TRBV19,.,.,TRBJ1-1,TGTGCCAGTAGTGACAGCGAGAACACTGAAGCTTTCTTT,CASSDSENTEAFF
TRBV6-5,.,.,TRBJ1-1,TGTGCCAGCAGTTACTCAGTAGGTACTACTGAAGCTTTCTTT,CASSYSVGTTEAFF
TRBV5-1,once,.,TRBJ1-1,TGCGCCAGCAGCTTTGCAAGCCACACTGAAGCTTTCTTT,CASSFASHTEAFF
TRBV27,.,.,TRBJ1-5,TGTGCCAGCAGTTTAACCGGGGGCAATCAGCCCCAGCATTTT,CASSLTGGNQPQHF
TRBV20-1,once,TRBD1,TRBJ2-1,TGCAGTGCCAGTGTGGGTTTCGACGGCGGGGACAGGGGACTAAATGAGCAGTTCTTC,CSASVGFDGGDRGLNEQFF
TRBV5-1,.,.,TRBJ2-5,TGCGCCAGCAGCTTACGGACACACCAAGAGACCCAGTACTTC,CASSLRTHQETQYF
TRBV7-6,.,TRBD2,TRBJ2-3,TGTGCCAGCAGCTTATCCAGCGGGGGGGCCGGGACAGATACGCAGTATTTT,CASSLSSGGAGTDTQYF
TRBV12-3/TRBV12-4,.,.,TRBJ2-5,TGTGCCAGCAGTTTAGTCCCATGGGGAGACGGGGAGACCCAGTACTTC,CASSLVPWGDGETQYF
TRBV5-6,.,TRBD1,TRBJ2-2,TGTGCCAGCAGCTCGGGACAGGGAAACACCGGGGAGCTGTTTTTT,CASSSGQGNTGELFF
TRBV6-2/TRBV6-3,.,.,TRBJ2-7,TGTGCCAGCACCAATGGAGGGGCAAGCTCCTACGAGCAGTACTTC,CASTNGGASSYEQYF
TRBV19,.,.,TRBJ1-1,TGTGCCAGTAGTATTGGGGGCAGTGACACTGAAGCTTTCTTT,CASSIGGSDTEAFF
TRBV4-2,.,.,TRBJ2-1,TGTGCCAGCAGCCAAGAGACGGCTAGCCCAGATGAGCAGTTCTTC,CASSQETASPDEQFF
TRBV5-5,.,TRBD1,TRBJ1-2,TGTGCCAGCAGAACCGGGACAGGGAACGGCTACACCTTC,CASRTGTGNGYTF
TRBV7-3,few,.,TRBJ2-1,TGTGCCAGCAGCCCAGGGCCTGGGAACTTGCATGAGCAGTTCTTC,CASSPGPGNLHEQFF
TRBV7-9,.,.,TRBJ2-1,TGTGCCAGCAGCTTAGTTTTAGGGGGGGCAGGCAATGAGCAGTTCTTC,CASSLVLGGAGNEQFF
TRBV24-1,.,TRBD1,TRBJ2-2,TGTGCCACCAGTGATCCCCCGGACAGGGGAAACACCGGGGAGCTGTTTTTT,CATSDPPDRGNTGELFF